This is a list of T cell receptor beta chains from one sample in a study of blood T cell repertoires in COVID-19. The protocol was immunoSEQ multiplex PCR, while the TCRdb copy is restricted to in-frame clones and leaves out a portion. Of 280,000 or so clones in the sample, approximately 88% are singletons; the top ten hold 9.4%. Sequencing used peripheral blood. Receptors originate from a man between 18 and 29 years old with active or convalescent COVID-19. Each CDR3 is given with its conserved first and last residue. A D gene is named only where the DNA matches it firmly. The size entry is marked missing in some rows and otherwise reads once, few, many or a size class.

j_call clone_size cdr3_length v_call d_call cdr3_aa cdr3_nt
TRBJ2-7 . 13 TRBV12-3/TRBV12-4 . CASSLNRVYEQYF TGTGCCAGCAGTTTGAACAGGGTCTACGAGCAGTACTTC
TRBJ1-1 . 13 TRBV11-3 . CASSLTVNTEAFF TGTGCCAGCAGCTTAACAGTGAACACTGAAGCTTTCTTT
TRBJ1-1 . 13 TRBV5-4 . CASSLGGYSDAFF TGTGCCAGCAGCTTGGGAGGGTATTCTGATGCTTTCTTT
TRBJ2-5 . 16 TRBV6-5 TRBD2 CASSYSGLVMQETQYF TGTGCCAGCAGTTACTCGGGACTAGTGATGCAAGAGACCCAGTACTTC
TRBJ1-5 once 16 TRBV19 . CASSRSEGVGGQPQHF TGTGCCAGTAGTAGGTCAGAGGGAGTGGGTGGTCAGCCCCAGCATTTT
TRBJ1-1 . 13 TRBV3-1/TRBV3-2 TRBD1 CASSPQGYTEAFF TGTGCCAGCAGCCCACAGGGGTACACTGAAGCTTTCTTT
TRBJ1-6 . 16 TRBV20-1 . CSASGGGGAGNSPLHF TGCAGTGCTAGTGGGGGCGGGGGCGCGGGGAATTCACCCCTCCACTTT
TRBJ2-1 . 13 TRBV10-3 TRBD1 CAILGQGLNEQFF TGTGCCATCCTCGGACAGGGGTTGAATGAGCAGTTCTTC
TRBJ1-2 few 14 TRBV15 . CATSSPGEDWGYTF TGTGCCACCAGCAGTCCCGGGGAGGATTGGGGCTACACCTTC
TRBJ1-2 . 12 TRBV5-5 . CASSLRRQHYTF TGTGCCAGCAGCTTGAGGAGACAGCACTACACCTTC
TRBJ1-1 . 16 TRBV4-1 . CASSATTGYGDTEAFF TGCGCCAGCAGCGCGACAACAGGGTATGGTGACACTGAAGCTTTCTTT
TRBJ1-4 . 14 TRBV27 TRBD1 CASRLAGGSEKLFF TGTGCCAGCAGATTGGCAGGGGGGAGTGAAAAACTGTTTTTT
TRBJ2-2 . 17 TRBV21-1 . CASSIKSGGPVNGELFF TGTGCCAGCAGCATCAAAAGCGGGGGGCCCGTAAACGGGGAGCTGTTTTTT
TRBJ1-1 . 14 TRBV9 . CASSERQRGTEAFF TGTGCCAGCAGCGAGAGACAACGGGGGACTGAAGCTTTCTTT
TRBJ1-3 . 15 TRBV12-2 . CASRRQGLSGNTIYF TGTGCAAGTCGCAGACAGGGACTCTCTGGAAACACCATATATTTT
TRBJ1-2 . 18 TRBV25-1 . CASLRYGGQVLANYGYTF TGTGCCAGCCTCCGGTACGGGGGGCAGGTTCTAGCTAACTATGGCTACACCTTC
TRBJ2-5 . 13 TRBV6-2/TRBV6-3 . CASSYRGQETQYF TGTGCCAGCAGTTACCGAGGACAAGAGACCCAGTACTTC
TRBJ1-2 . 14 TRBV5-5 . CASSLLDRSNGYTF TGTGCCAGCAGCTTGCTAGACAGGAGCAATGGCTACACCTTC
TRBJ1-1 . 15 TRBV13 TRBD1 CASSTPEGTGSATFF TGTGCCAGCAGCACCCCGGAAGGGACAGGGAGTGCGACTTTCTTT
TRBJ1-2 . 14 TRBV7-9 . CASSRLWTDYGYTF TGTGCCAGCAGCCGCCTCTGGACAGACTATGGCTACACCTTC
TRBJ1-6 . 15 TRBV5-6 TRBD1 CASSLGDRGDSPLHF TGTGCCAGCAGCTTAGGGGACAGGGGGGATTCACCCCTCCACTTT
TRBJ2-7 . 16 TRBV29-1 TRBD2 CSVEDGGGGSSYEQYF TGCAGCGTTGAAGATGGCGGGGGGGGCAGCTCCTACGAGCAGTACTTC
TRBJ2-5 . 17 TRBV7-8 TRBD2 CASSWGLAGNTQETQYF TGTGCCAGCAGCTGGGGACTAGCGGGGAACACCCAAGAGACCCAGTACTTC